The T cell receptor beta chain under discussion was sequenced for a study of cytomegalovirus exposure and HLA in healthy donors. The PCR contained 60 Vbeta and 13 Jbeta primers. In the study's own analysis: It was a later analysis that counted about 80 million unique TCR beta chains, of which roughly 11 million were shared. Only in-frame clones appear in the TCRdb table, and some are missing; sequencing was by immunoSEQ multiplex PCR. V, J and clone size are taken as reported in that table, and D and trimming were inferred from the DNA itself. The profile shows about 140,000 clones, around three quarters of them singletons. Donors sampled were nominally healthy, though unrecorded immune exposures were likely. This CDR3 comprises 14 residues. V was pared by 0 bases and J by 4 bases, with 6 bases between. CDR1 and CDR2 (germline): LNHNV, YYDKDF (reference sequence).

Sequenced input: PBMCs. The TCR originated in a young woman in good health and CMV-seropositive. The chain combines TRBV15 with TRBJ2-2; TRBD1 is a possible D gene (5 bases). The CDR3 DNA is TGTGCCACCAGCAGAGATAGGGGCACCGGGGAGCTGTTTTTT. It translates to CATSRDRGTGELFF.